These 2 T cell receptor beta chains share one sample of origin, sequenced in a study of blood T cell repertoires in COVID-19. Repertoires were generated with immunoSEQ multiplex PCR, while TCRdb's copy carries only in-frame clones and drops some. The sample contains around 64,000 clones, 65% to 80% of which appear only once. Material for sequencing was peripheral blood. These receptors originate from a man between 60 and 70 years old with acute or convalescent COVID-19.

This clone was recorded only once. CDR3 sequence (DNA): TGTGCCAGCAGCTTAATAGGGACTAGCGGGGATTCCGCCCAGTACTTC. Residues: CASSLIGTSGDSAQYF. The chain employs TRBV7-6 and TRBJ2-5; TRBD2 matches at 13 bases. This CDR3 has 16 amino acids. From germline, CDR1 is SGHVS and CDR2 FNYEAQ. The V gene end was trimmed by 2 bases and the J gene end by 9 bases; junction bases not matched to a gene: 9.

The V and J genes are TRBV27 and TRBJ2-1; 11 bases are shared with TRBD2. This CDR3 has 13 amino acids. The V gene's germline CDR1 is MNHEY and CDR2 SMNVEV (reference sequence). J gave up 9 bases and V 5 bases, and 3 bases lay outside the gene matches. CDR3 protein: CASSIAGGSEQFF. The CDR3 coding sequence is TGTGCCAGCAGTATAGCGGGAGGGTCTGAGCAGTTCTTC.